These T cell receptor beta chains were read from a single sample in a study of vaccination and CD4 T cells after COVID-19. MiXCR, run by TCRdb on the PCR reads, gives a single entry per CDR3 protein. The sample carries just over 20,000 distinct CDR3 sequences, roughly 70% recorded once. The antigens of these receptors remain unknown. The sequenced sample was CD4+ T cells from blood, cultured in vitro. The receptors stem from a human donor who had recovered from COVID-19. Both conserved end residues are part of each CDR3. A D gene is named only where the DNA matches it firmly. Only some rows state a clone size, as once, few, many or a class for expanded clones.

V gene: TRBV30
J gene: TRBJ1-5
clone size: .
D gene: .
CDR3 DNA: TGTGCCTGGAGTGTACGTGGGTACAGGCAGCCCCAGCATTTT
CDR3 protein: CAWSVRGYRQPQHF

V gene: TRBV20-1
J gene: TRBJ2-7
clone size: .
D gene: .
CDR3 DNA: TGCAGTGCTACCTCTCGGACAGTCTCCTACGAGCAGTACTTC
CDR3 protein: CSATSRTVSYEQYF

V gene: TRBV6-1
J gene: TRBJ1-3
clone size: .
D gene: .
CDR3 DNA: TGTGCCAGCAGTGAAGGGATGTTCACCATATATTTT
CDR3 protein: CASSEGMFTIYF

V gene: TRBV6-2/TRBV6-3
J gene: TRBJ1-2
clone size: .
D gene: TRBD1
CDR3 DNA: TGTGCCAGCAGTTCTCCCGCTTCTGGACAGGGCAGCCATGGCTACACCTTC
CDR3 protein: CASSSPASGQGSHGYTF

V gene: TRBV28
J gene: TRBJ1-2
clone size: .
D gene: .
CDR3 DNA: TGTGCCAGCAGTTTAAATGGGGCCGGCTACACCTTC
CDR3 protein: CASSLNGAGYTF

V gene: TRBV27
J gene: TRBJ1-1
clone size: .
D gene: TRBD1
CDR3 DNA: TGTGCCAGCAGTGGCAGGGGGGTAATCTCTGAAGCTTTCTTT
CDR3 protein: CASSGRGVISEAFF

V gene: TRBV7-9
J gene: TRBJ2-7
clone size: few
D gene: .
CDR3 DNA: TGTGCCAGCAGCCCGCGGACGGGCGAGCAGTACTTC
CDR3 protein: CASSPRTGEQYF

V gene: TRBV7-9
J gene: TRBJ2-7
clone size: .
D gene: TRBD1
CDR3 DNA: TGTGCCAGCAGCCTTATGACAGGGCCCTACGAGCAGTACTTC
CDR3 protein: CASSLMTGPYEQYF

V gene: TRBV6-1
J gene: TRBJ1-6
clone size: .
D gene: TRBD1
CDR3 DNA: TGTGCCAGCAATCCGGGACAGGGCCGTTCACCCCTCCACTTT
CDR3 protein: CASNPGQGRSPLHF

V gene: TRBV7-2
J gene: TRBJ1-4
clone size: once
D gene: .
CDR3 DNA: TGTGCCAGCAGCTTATTAAGGGGGGAAAAACTGTTTTTT
CDR3 protein: CASSLLRGEKLFF

V gene: TRBV11-3
J gene: TRBJ1-1
clone size: .
D gene: .
CDR3 DNA: TGTGCCAGCAGTAGGCGGGGAGGGAACACTGAAGCTTTCTTT
CDR3 protein: CASSRRGGNTEAFF

V gene: TRBV6-1
J gene: TRBJ2-1
clone size: .
D gene: .
CDR3 DNA: TGTGCCAGCAGCCCGGGCAGCGGCCGAGGAGAAGGGAATGAGCAGTTCTTC
CDR3 protein: CASSPGSGRGEGNEQFF

V gene: TRBV25-1
J gene: TRBJ2-7
clone size: .
D gene: .
CDR3 DNA: TGTGCCAGCAGTGCGGGACCGGCCTACGAGCAGTACTTC
CDR3 protein: CASSAGPAYEQYF

V gene: TRBV29-1
J gene: TRBJ1-2
clone size: .
D gene: .
CDR3 DNA: TGCAGCGTTGAAGATCTTCCCTATGAGGGCTACACCTTC
CDR3 protein: CSVEDLPYEGYTF

V gene: TRBV20-1
J gene: TRBJ2-5
clone size: .
D gene: TRBD1
CDR3 DNA: TGCAGTGCTAGAGCTGGGACAGTCCAAGAGACCCAGTACTTC
CDR3 protein: CSARAGTVQETQYF

V gene: TRBV6-1
J gene: TRBJ2-3
clone size: .
D gene: .
CDR3 DNA: TGTGCCAGCACGGGGGGGACAGCGACAGATACGCAGTATTTT
CDR3 protein: CASTGGTATDTQYF

V gene: TRBV12-3/TRBV12-4
J gene: TRBJ2-7
clone size: .
D gene: .
CDR3 DNA: TGTGCCAGCAGTTTCGCAGGGATCCACGAGCAGTACTTC
CDR3 protein: CASSFAGIHEQYF

V gene: TRBV25-1
J gene: TRBJ1-6
clone size: .
D gene: .
CDR3 DNA: TGTGCCAGCAGTGAATATATTCGTTCACCCCTCCACTTT
CDR3 protein: CASSEYIRSPLHF

V gene: TRBV7-3
J gene: TRBJ1-1
clone size: .
D gene: .
CDR3 DNA: TGTGCCAGCAGCCCGCAGGAGGTCAGGAACACTGAAGCTTTCTTT
CDR3 protein: CASSPQEVRNTEAFF

V gene: TRBV19
J gene: TRBJ2-7
clone size: .
D gene: TRBD1
CDR3 DNA: TGTGCCAGTAGTACCAGGACAGGCCGGCCCTACGAGCAGTACTTC
CDR3 protein: CASSTRTGRPYEQYF

V gene: TRBV5-4
J gene: TRBJ2-7
clone size: .
D gene: TRBD1
CDR3 DNA: TGTGCCAGCAGCTCGGCAGGGGGCTTTTACGAGCAGTACTTC
CDR3 protein: CASSSAGGFYEQYF

V gene: TRBV19
J gene: TRBJ1-5
clone size: .
D gene: TRBD1
CDR3 DNA: TGTGCCAGTAGTATAGAGGGACAGGCCGATCAGCCCCAGCATTTT
CDR3 protein: CASSIEGQADQPQHF

V gene: TRBV6-1
J gene: TRBJ1-2
clone size: .
D gene: .
CDR3 DNA: TGTGCCAGCAGTCCCTTATTGGGACGGAGCTACACCTTC
CDR3 protein: CASSPLLGRSYTF

V gene: TRBV7-9
J gene: TRBJ1-3
clone size: .
D gene: TRBD1
CDR3 DNA: TGTGCCAGCGGACAGGGAGGTGCTGGAAACACCATATATTTT
CDR3 protein: CASGQGGAGNTIYF

V gene: TRBV27
J gene: TRBJ2-5
clone size: .
D gene: .
CDR3 DNA: TGTGCCAGCAGTTATAACAGACAAGAGACCCAGTACTTC
CDR3 protein: CASSYNRQETQYF

V gene: TRBV6-1
J gene: TRBJ2-7
clone size: .
D gene: TRBD2
CDR3 DNA: TGTGCCAGCAGTCCTTCGACTAGCGGAAGCTCCTACGAGCAGTACTTC
CDR3 protein: CASSPSTSGSSYEQYF

V gene: TRBV7-2
J gene: TRBJ1-5
clone size: few
D gene: TRBD1
CDR3 DNA: TGTGCCAGCAGCGGCCGCGGGACAGGCAATCAGCCCCAGCATTTT
CDR3 protein: CASSGRGTGNQPQHF

V gene: TRBV30
J gene: TRBJ1-5
clone size: .
D gene: .
CDR3 DNA: TGTGCCTGGAAGGGAAAGATCAATCAGCCCCAGCATTTT
CDR3 protein: CAWKGKINQPQHF

V gene: TRBV30
J gene: TRBJ2-3
clone size: .
D gene: .
CDR3 DNA: TGTGCCTGGAGTCGGTCAGATACGCAGTATTTT
CDR3 protein: CAWSRSDTQYF

V gene: TRBV10-3
J gene: TRBJ2-7
clone size: .
D gene: TRBD2
CDR3 DNA: TGTGCCATCAGTGCCGGGACTAGCGGGAGCTGGCAGCAGTACTTC
CDR3 protein: CAISAGTSGSWQQYF

V gene: TRBV6-5
J gene: TRBJ1-1
clone size: few
D gene: .
CDR3 DNA: TGTGCCAGCAGTTCTTACAGGACCACGAACACTGAAGCTTTCTTT
CDR3 protein: CASSSYRTTNTEAFF

V gene: TRBV27
J gene: TRBJ1-4
clone size: .
D gene: .
CDR3 DNA: TGTGCCAGCCCGAAGCAGTTTACCCTTTCTGAAAAACTGTTTTTT
CDR3 protein: CASPKQFTLSEKLFF

V gene: TRBV6-1
J gene: TRBJ2-2
clone size: .
D gene: TRBD2
CDR3 DNA: TGTGCCAGCAGAACGGGGACTAGCGGGAGGGAGCTGTTTTTT
CDR3 protein: CASRTGTSGRELFF

V gene: TRBV2
J gene: TRBJ1-1
clone size: .
D gene: TRBD1
CDR3 DNA: TGTGCCAGCAGTCAAGGACAGGGGAACACTGAAGCTTTCTTT
CDR3 protein: CASSQGQGNTEAFF

V gene: TRBV12-3/TRBV12-4
J gene: TRBJ2-5
clone size: .
D gene: TRBD2
CDR3 DNA: TGTGCCAGCAGTTTTGGGGGACTAGCGGGAAACCAAGAGACCCAGTACTTC
CDR3 protein: CASSFGGLAGNQETQYF

V gene: TRBV11-3
J gene: TRBJ2-5
clone size: few
D gene: TRBD2
CDR3 DNA: TGTGCCAGCAGCTTAGGTCTAGCGGGAGGAGAGACCCAGTACTTC
CDR3 protein: CASSLGLAGGETQYF

V gene: TRBV27
J gene: TRBJ1-2
clone size: few
D gene: .
CDR3 DNA: TGTGCCAGCAGTTTAGGGGGGGACCCTCACAACTATGGCTACACCTTC
CDR3 protein: CASSLGGDPHNYGYTF

V gene: TRBV6-1
J gene: TRBJ1-2
clone size: .
D gene: .
CDR3 DNA: TGTGCCAGCATTATGGGAGACTATGGCTACACCTTC
CDR3 protein: CASIMGDYGYTF

V gene: TRBV30
J gene: TRBJ2-7
clone size: .
D gene: .
CDR3 DNA: TGTGCCTGGACTGACAATCGGCAATACGAGCAGTACTTC
CDR3 protein: CAWTDNRQYEQYF

V gene: TRBV11-2
J gene: TRBJ2-3
clone size: .
D gene: .
CDR3 DNA: TGTGCCAGCAGCACAGGTCTTGCTGCTACCACAGATACGCAGTATTTT
CDR3 protein: CASSTGLAATTDTQYF

V gene: TRBV29-1
J gene: TRBJ2-5
clone size: .
D gene: TRBD2
CDR3 DNA: TGCAGCGTTGTTTCGGGACTAGCGGGAGGCCGAAGACAAGAGACCCAGTACTTC
CDR3 protein: CSVVSGLAGGRRQETQYF

V gene: TRBV7-9
J gene: TRBJ2-2
clone size: few
D gene: .
CDR3 DNA: TGTGCCAGCAGCTCCACCCGTTGGCAGGGGATTGACACCGGGGAGCTGTTTTTT
CDR3 protein: CASSSTRWQGIDTGELFF

V gene: TRBV7-9
J gene: TRBJ1-1
clone size: few
D gene: .
CDR3 DNA: TGTGCCAGCCCCAACCGGGGGGCAACCGAAGCTTTCTTT
CDR3 protein: CASPNRGATEAFF

V gene: TRBV10-3
J gene: TRBJ1-2
clone size: .
D gene: .
CDR3 DNA: TGTGCCATCATGAGGGGGGGACTCCTAACCGGTGGCTACACCTTC
CDR3 protein: CAIMRGGLLTGGYTF

V gene: TRBV12-3/TRBV12-4
J gene: TRBJ2-1
clone size: .
D gene: .
CDR3 DNA: TGTGCCAGCAGTTTACCCCATTTTAGAGCCTACAATGAGCAGTTCTTC
CDR3 protein: CASSLPHFRAYNEQFF

V gene: TRBV2
J gene: TRBJ1-1
clone size: .
D gene: .
CDR3 DNA: TGTGCCAGCAGGTCTGGTCAATTTAGGGGAAACACTGAAGCTTTCTTT
CDR3 protein: CASRSGQFRGNTEAFF

V gene: TRBV20-1
J gene: TRBJ1-2
clone size: .
D gene: TRBD1
CDR3 DNA: TGCAGTGCGCCCGGGACAGGGAAGTCTAACTATGGCTACACCTTC
CDR3 protein: CSAPGTGKSNYGYTF

V gene: TRBV30
J gene: TRBJ1-1
clone size: .
D gene: .
CDR3 DNA: TGTGCCTGGAGTGTTTGGGACACTGAAGCTTTCTTT
CDR3 protein: CAWSVWDTEAFF

V gene: TRBV20-1
J gene: TRBJ2-2
clone size: .
D gene: TRBD2
CDR3 DNA: TGCAGTGCCCGACCCCCCCATAGCGGGCGACCTAACACCGGGGAGCTGTTTTTT
CDR3 protein: CSARPPHSGRPNTGELFF

V gene: TRBV19
J gene: TRBJ1-1
clone size: .
D gene: TRBD1
CDR3 DNA: TGTGCCAGTAGTCCCCGGGACAGGGTCAACACTGAAGCTTTCTTT
CDR3 protein: CASSPRDRVNTEAFF

V gene: TRBV7-2
J gene: TRBJ1-3
clone size: .
D gene: .
CDR3 DNA: TGTGCCAGCAGCCTCCAAGGCGGGGCCAGCTCTGGAAACACCATATATTTT
CDR3 protein: CASSLQGGASSGNTIYF

V gene: TRBV20-1
J gene: TRBJ2-7
clone size: once
D gene: TRBD2
CDR3 DNA: TGCAGTGCTCGCGTACCACTAGCGGGATCCTACGAGCAGTACTTC
CDR3 protein: CSARVPLAGSYEQYF

V gene: TRBV20-1
J gene: TRBJ2-3
clone size: .
D gene: TRBD2
CDR3 DNA: TGCAGTGCTACTAGACTAGCGGGAGTAAAGAGCACAGATACGCAGTATTTT
CDR3 protein: CSATRLAGVKSTDTQYF

V gene: TRBV12-3/TRBV12-4
J gene: TRBJ1-5
clone size: .
D gene: .
CDR3 DNA: TGTGCCAGCAGTCACGGACAGAATCGCCGGCCCCAGCATTTT
CDR3 protein: CASSHGQNRRPQHF